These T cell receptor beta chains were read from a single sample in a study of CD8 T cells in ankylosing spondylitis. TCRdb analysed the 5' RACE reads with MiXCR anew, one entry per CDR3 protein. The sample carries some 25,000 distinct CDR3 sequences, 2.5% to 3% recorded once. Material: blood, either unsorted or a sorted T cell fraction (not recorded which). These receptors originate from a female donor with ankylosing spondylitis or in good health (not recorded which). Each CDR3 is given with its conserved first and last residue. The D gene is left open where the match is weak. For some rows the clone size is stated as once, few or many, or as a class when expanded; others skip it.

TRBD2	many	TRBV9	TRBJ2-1	TGTGCCAGCAGCGTAGCTTTGGGTAGCGGGAGCTACAATGAGCAGTTCTTC	CASSVALGSGSYNEQFF
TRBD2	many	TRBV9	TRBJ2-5	TGTGCCAGCAGCGGTGCGGGGGGGCGGGAGACCCAGTACTTC	CASSGAGGRETQYF
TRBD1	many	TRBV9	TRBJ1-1	TGTGCCAGCAGCACACAGGGGAAGGGTGAAGCTTTCTTT	CASSTQGKGEAFF
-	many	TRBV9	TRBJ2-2	TGTGCCAGCAGCCCGGCCGGCAACACCGGGGAGCTGTTTTTT	CASSPAGNTGELFF
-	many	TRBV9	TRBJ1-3	TGTGCCAGCACTGAGGGGCAGCCTGTCTCTGGAAACACCATATATTTT	CASTEGQPVSGNTIYF
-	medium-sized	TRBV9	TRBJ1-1	TGTGCCAGCAGCTATGAGGGTATCGGCACTGAAGCTTTCTTT	CASSYEGIGTEAFF
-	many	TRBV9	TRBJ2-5	TGTGCCAGCAGCGTAGGCCAGCTCATAGGGACCCAGTACTTC	CASSVGQLIGTQYF
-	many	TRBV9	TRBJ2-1	TGTGCCAGCAGCCCCGGGAGTGAGCAGTTCTTC	CASSPGSEQFF
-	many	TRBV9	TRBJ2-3	TGTGCCAGCAGCGCCGCACGGAGGGCAGATACGCAGTATTTT	CASSAARRADTQYF
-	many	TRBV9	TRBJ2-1	TGTGCCAGCAGAAGGTCGGGGTTGGAGGGTAGTGAGCAGTTCTTC	CASRRSGLEGSEQFF
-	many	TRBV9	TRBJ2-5	TGTGCCAGCAGCGCAGAACAACAGGGGACCCAGTACTTC	CASSAEQQGTQYF
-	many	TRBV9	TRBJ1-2	TGTGCCAGCAGCACCCGCGCGGTAAACTATGGCTACACCTTC	CASSTRAVNYGYTF
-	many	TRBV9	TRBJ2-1	TGTGCCAGCAGCCCCGGCGGACGGGAGAGGGGGGATGAGCAGTTCTTC	CASSPGGRERGDEQFF
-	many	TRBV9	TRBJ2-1	TGTGCCAGCGGCAGGAGCTCCTACAATGAGCAGTTCTTC	CASGRSSYNEQFF
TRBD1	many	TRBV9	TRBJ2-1	TGTGCCAGCAGCGCGAGGGACAGCCGCTCCTACAATGAGCAGTTCTTC	CASSARDSRSYNEQFF
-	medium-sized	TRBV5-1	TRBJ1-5	TGCGCCAGCAGCTTGGGGCAGCCCCAGCATTTT	CASSLGQPQHF
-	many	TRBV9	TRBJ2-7	TGTGCCAGCAGCGCGACAGACAGGATCTCCTACGAGCAGTACTTC	CASSATDRISYEQYF
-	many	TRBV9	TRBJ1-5	TGTGCCAGCAGCGTAGGTCAGAGCAATCAGCCCCAGCATTTT	CASSVGQSNQPQHF
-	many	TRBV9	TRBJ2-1	TGTGCCAGCAGCCCAGCCTCCGAGCAGTTCTTC	CASSPASEQFF
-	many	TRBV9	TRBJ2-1	TGTGCCAGCAGCGTAGTCGGGAGTATATACAATGAGCAGTTCTTC	CASSVVGSIYNEQFF
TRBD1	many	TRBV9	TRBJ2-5	TGTGCCAGCAGCGCGCGACAGGGGTTTGGTGGAGAGACCCAGTACTTC	CASSARQGFGGETQYF
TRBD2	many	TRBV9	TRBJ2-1	TGTGCCAGCAGCGCCTCATCTACTTCTACTAGCGGGAGGGTCTCCTACAATGAGCAGTTCTTC	CASSASSTSTSGRVSYNEQFF
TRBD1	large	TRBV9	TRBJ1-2	TGTGCCAGCAGCGTATCCGGGACAGGGGCCTATGGCTACACCTTC	CASSVSGTGAYGYTF
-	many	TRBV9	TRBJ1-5	TGTGCCAGCAGCCCACATTCAGACCGTGGCAATCAGCCCCAGCATTTT	CASSPHSDRGNQPQHF
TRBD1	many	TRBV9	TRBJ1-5	TGTGCCAGCAGCGTAGGGGACAGGGGCACTCAGCCCCAGCATTTT	CASSVGDRGTQPQHF
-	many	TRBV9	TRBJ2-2	TGTGCCAGCAGCGCGCCGCGGGGAACCGGCACCGGGGAGCTGTTTTTT	CASSAPRGTGTGELFF
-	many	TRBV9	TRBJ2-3	TGTGCCAGCAGCGTCCGAGAGCCGCTTGCGTCGGGCGGCCCTCGAAGCACAGATACGCAGTATTTT	CASSVREPLASGGPRSTDTQYF
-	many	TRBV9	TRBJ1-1	TGTGCCAGCAGCCCCCCCCGGGCGGGACCTGAAGCTTTCTTT	CASSPPRAGPEAFF
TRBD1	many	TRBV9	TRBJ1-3	TGTGCCAGCAGCGGGGACAGGGGCTCTGGAAACACCATATATTTT	CASSGDRGSGNTIYF
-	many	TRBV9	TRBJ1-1	TGTGCCAGCGGCTCAGACAGACTGATGAACACTGAAGCTTTCTTT	CASGSDRLMNTEAFF
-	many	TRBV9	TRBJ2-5	TGTGCCAGCAGCGTATATCTGGGGCAAGAGACCCAGTACTTC	CASSVYLGQETQYF
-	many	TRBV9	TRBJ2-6	TGTGCCAGCAGCGTAGCTAACGTCCTGACTTTC	CASSVANVLTF
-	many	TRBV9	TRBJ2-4	TGTGCCAGCAGCAACGGGGTAGCCAAAAACATTCAGTACTTC	CASSNGVAKNIQYF
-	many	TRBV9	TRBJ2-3	TGTGCCAGCAGCCGACAAACAGGTCCCACAGATACGCAGTATTTT	CASSRQTGPTDTQYF
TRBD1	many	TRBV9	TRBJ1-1	TGTGCCAGCAGCACCACAGGGGGCGCGTCGATAACTGAAGCTTTCTTT	CASSTTGGASITEAFF
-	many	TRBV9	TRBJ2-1	TGTGCCAGCAGCGTAGCTGGTGCGCGGAATGAGCAGTTCTTC	CASSVAGARNEQFF
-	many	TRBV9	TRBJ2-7	TGTGCCAGCAGCGTAGAAGTAGGGTTTGGGGAGCAGTACTTC	CASSVEVGFGEQYF
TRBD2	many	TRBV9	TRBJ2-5	TGTGCCAGCAGCCAGGGACTACAAGAGACCCAGTACTTC	CASSQGLQETQYF
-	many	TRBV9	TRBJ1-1	TGTGCCAGCAGCGAACAGGGCACAGGCACTGAAGCTTTCTTT	CASSEQGTGTEAFF
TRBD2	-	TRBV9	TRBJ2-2	TGTGCCAGCAGCGTAGAGGGACTAGTACCCGGGGAGCTGTTTTTT	CASSVEGLVPGELFF
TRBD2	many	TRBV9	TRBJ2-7	TGTGCCAGCAGCGCGACTAGCGGGAGGTACGAGCAGTACTTC	CASSATSGRYEQYF
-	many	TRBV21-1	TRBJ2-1	TGTGCCAGCAGCCGAAACAGGGGGTTAAGGTGCAATGAGCAGTTCTTC	CASSRNRGLRCNEQFF
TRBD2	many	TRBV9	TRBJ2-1	TGTGCCAGCAGCGTAGAAGGCGGTATTGGGACTACTCTAAGCTCCTACAATGAGCAGTTCTTC	CASSVEGGIGTTLSSYNEQFF
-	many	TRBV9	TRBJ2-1	TGTGCCAGCAGCCTCGGGACCCCAACCACCAATGAGCAGTTCTTC	CASSLGTPTTNEQFF
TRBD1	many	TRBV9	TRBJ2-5	TGTGCCAGCAGCGCGGGACAGAACCAAGAGACCCAGTACTTC	CASSAGQNQETQYF
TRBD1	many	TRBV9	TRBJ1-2	TGTGCCAGCAGCGTAGGGGGAGGGGGCAACTATGGCTACACCTTC	CASSVGGGGNYGYTF
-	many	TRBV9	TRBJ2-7	TGTGCCAGCAGCGGGGCGGGCCTTATGGACGAGCAGTACTTC	CASSGAGLMDEQYF
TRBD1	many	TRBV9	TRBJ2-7	TGTGCCAGCAGCGTTGACTTGGGACAGGGGGAGTACGAGCAGTACTTC	CASSVDLGQGEYEQYF
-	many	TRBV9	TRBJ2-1	TGTGCCAGCAGCGCGGCACTCAATGAGCAGTTCTTC	CASSAALNEQFF
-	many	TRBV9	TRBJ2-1	TGTGCCAGCAGCCCCCGGACCCAGGGCGATGAGCAGTTCTTC	CASSPRTQGDEQFF
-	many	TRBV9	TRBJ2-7	TGTGCCAGCAGTGTTGGGGGCCAAGCATACTCCTACGAGCAGTACTTC	CASSVGGQAYSYEQYF
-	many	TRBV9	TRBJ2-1	TGTGCCAGCAGCCGGTCTCCAGACGCCTACAATGAGCAGTTCTTC	CASSRSPDAYNEQFF
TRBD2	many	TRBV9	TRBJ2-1	TGTGCCAGCAGTGCCCGACTAGCGGGGAACAATGAGCAGTTCTTC	CASSARLAGNNEQFF
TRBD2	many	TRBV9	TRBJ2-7	TGTGCCAGCAGCGTAGGGACTAGCGGCACCTACGAGCAGTACTTC	CASSVGTSGTYEQYF
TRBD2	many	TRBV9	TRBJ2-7	TGTGCCAGCAGCGCAACCGGGACTAGCGGTTTCGAGCAGTACTTC	CASSATGTSGFEQYF
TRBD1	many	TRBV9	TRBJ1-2	TGTGCCAGCAGCGTGACAGGGAACTTCTATGGCTACACCTTC	CASSVTGNFYGYTF
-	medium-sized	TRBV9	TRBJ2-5	TGTGCCAGCAGCGTAGAGGGAGAGACCCAGTACTTC	CASSVEGETQYF
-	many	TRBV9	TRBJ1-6	TGTGCCAGCAGCCCGGACAGTACCTCCTATAATTCACCCCTCCACTTT	CASSPDSTSYNSPLHF
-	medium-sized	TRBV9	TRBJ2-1	TGTGCCAGCAGCGTAGAAGAGGGGGGGGGCTCCTACAATGAGCAGTTCTTC	CASSVEEGGGSYNEQFF
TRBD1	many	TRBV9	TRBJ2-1	TGTGCCAGCAGCACCTCAGGGGGCTCGACCTACAATGAGCAGTTCTTC	CASSTSGGSTYNEQFF